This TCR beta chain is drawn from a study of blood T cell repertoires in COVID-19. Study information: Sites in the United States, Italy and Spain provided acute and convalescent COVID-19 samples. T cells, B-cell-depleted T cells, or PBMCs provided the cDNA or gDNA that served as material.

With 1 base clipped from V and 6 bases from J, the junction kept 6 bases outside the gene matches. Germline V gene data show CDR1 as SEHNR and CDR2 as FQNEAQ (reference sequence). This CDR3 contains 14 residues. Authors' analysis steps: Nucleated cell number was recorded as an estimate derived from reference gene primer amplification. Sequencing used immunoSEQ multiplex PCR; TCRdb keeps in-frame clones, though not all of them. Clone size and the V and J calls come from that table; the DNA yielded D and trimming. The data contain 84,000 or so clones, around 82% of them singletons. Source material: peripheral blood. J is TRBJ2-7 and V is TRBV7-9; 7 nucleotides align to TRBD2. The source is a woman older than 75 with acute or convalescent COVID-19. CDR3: CASSLDSWGGEQYF. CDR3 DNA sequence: TGTGCCAGCAGCTTAGACAGTTGGGGGGGCGAGCAGTACTTC.